The rows below give T cell receptor beta chains drawn from one sample of a study of T cell responses to AZD1222 COVID-19 vaccine. Assay used: immunoSEQ multiplex PCR; TCRdb lists only in-frame clones, some missing. This sample carries tens of thousands of clones, roughly nine tenths of them seen once, and the ten largest clones take 4.2%. The sample in question was peripheral blood, obtained on day 0 of AZD1222 vaccination. The origin of the receptors is an adult in good health. Both conserved end residues are part of each CDR3. A D gene is named only where the DNA matches it firmly. A clone size is listed for some rows: how often the clone was seen (once, few, many), or a class if it is expanded.

V	size	J	D	length	DNA	CDR3
TRBV29-1	.	TRBJ2-3	.	13	TGCAGCGTTGATACGCGGGTGGGCGATACGCAGTATTTT	CSVDTRVGDTQYF
TRBV7-6	.	TRBJ2-5	.	13	TGTGCCAGCAGCTTAGGGATCATGGAGACCCAGTACTTC	CASSLGIMETQYF
TRBV5-4	.	TRBJ2-7	TRBD2	15	TGTGCCAGCAGCTCCGGACTAGCGGGGTTGAGGGAGCAGTACTTC	CASSSGLAGLREQYF
TRBV6-5	.	TRBJ1-3	.	15	TGTGCCAGCAGTCCGAACCGGGACACTGGAAACACCATATATTTT	CASSPNRDTGNTIYF
TRBV19	once	TRBJ1-5	.	13	TGTGCCAGTACGCTGGGCCCTTATCAGCCCCAGCATTTT	CASTLGPYQPQHF
TRBV30	.	TRBJ2-7	TRBD1	11	TGTGCCTCGGACAGGGGCTACGAGCAGTACTTC	CASDRGYEQYF
TRBV10-3	.	TRBJ1-2	.	15	TGTGCCATCAGTGGGGACATTTTCGCTAACTATGGCTACACCTTC	CAISGDIFANYGYTF
TRBV10-3	few	TRBJ1-1	.	15	TGTGCCATCAGTGAGTTGGGACTGTCGAACACTGAAGCTTTCTTT	CAISELGLSNTEAFF
TRBV19	.	TRBJ1-5	.	15	TGTGCCAGTACAAGGGAGCTTTATAGCAATCAGCCCCAGCATTTT	CASTRELYSNQPQHF
TRBV3-1/TRBV3-2	.	TRBJ2-3	.	14	TGTGCCAGCAGCCAAGACGGGGTGACAGATACGCAGTATTTT	CASSQDGVTDTQYF
TRBV24-1	.	TRBJ2-2	TRBD2	17	TGTGCCACCAGTTGGGAAGCGGCTAGCGGAGGGACCGGGGAGCTGTTTTTT	CATSWEAASGGTGELFF
TRBV5-1	few	TRBJ2-7	.	14	TGCGCCAGCAGCTTGTTACAGGCGTCCTACGAGCAGTACTTC	CASSLLQASYEQYF
TRBV5-4	.	TRBJ1-1	TRBD1	14	TGTGCCAGCAGCGCCCGGACAGGGGGCACTGAAGCTTTCTTT	CASSARTGGTEAFF
TRBV24-1	.	TRBJ2-1	.	14	TGTGCCACCAGTGATTTTCCATACTTCAATGAGCAGTTCTTC	CATSDFPYFNEQFF
TRBV3-1/TRBV3-2	.	TRBJ1-2	.	13	TGTGCCAGCAGCCAAGTCCAGGTCGGGGGCTACACCTTC	CASSQVQVGGYTF
TRBV9	.	TRBJ1-1	.	13	TGTGCCAGCAGCGTAACGGGAAACACTGAAGCTTTCTTT	CASSVTGNTEAFF
TRBV4-1	once	TRBJ2-3	TRBD2	15	TGCGCCAGCAGCCCTCCGGGACTAGCTGCAGATACGCAGTATTTT	CASSPPGLAADTQYF
TRBV13	.	TRBJ1-2	.	12	TGTGCCAGCTCGGGACAAGACTATGGCTACACCTTC	CASSGQDYGYTF
TRBV27	.	TRBJ2-2	.	15	TGTGCCAGCTCTCGGGCGGGCGCGCACACCGGGGAGCTGTTTTTT	CASSRAGAHTGELFF
TRBV29-1	once	TRBJ1-3	.	14	TGCAGCGTTGTATTGGCAGCCGGGGGAAACACCATATATTTT	CSVVLAAGGNTIYF
TRBV7-4	.	TRBJ2-7	TRBD2	18	TGTGCCAGCAGCGCCGCTCTCACCTGGACTAGCGGCACCTACGAGCAGTACTTC	CASSAALTWTSGTYEQYF
TRBV9	.	TRBJ1-1	TRBD1	11	TGTGCCAGCAGCGCACAGGGGATGACTTTCTTT	CASSAQGMTFF
TRBV24-1	once	TRBJ2-2	TRBD2	17	TGTGCCACCAGTCCGGCTAGCGGGAGGGGGAACACCGGGGAGCTGTTTTTT	CATSPASGRGNTGELFF
TRBV9	.	TRBJ2-5	TRBD2	16	TGTGCCAGCAGCGTTTCGAGCGGGGCCCCGGTGGAGACCCAGTACTTC	CASSVSSGAPVETQYF
TRBV11-2	once	TRBJ2-3	TRBD2	15	TGTGCCAGCAGCTTGCGCCTAGCGGGCACAGATACGCAGTATTTT	CASSLRLAGTDTQYF
TRBV11-3	.	TRBJ2-1	TRBD2	15	TGTGCCAGCAGCTTAGTAGGGACTAGCGGGAATGAGCAGTTCTTC	CASSLVGTSGNEQFF
TRBV6-5	.	TRBJ1-1	.	14	TGTGCCAGCAGACCCGGGTCCCTGGACACTGAAGCTTTCTTT	CASRPGSLDTEAFF